The 3 T cell receptor beta chains reported below all come from one sample, sequenced in a study of blood T cell repertoires in COVID-19. Generated by immunoSEQ multiplex PCR, the TCRdb table keeps only in-frame clones and is missing some. The sample shows about 280,000 clones, approximately 90% of them seen only once. The sample consisted of PBMCs or T cells enriched from blood (not recorded which). These receptors were obtained from a man aged 40-50 years who had been exposed to COVID-19.

About this clone: This CDR3 is also generated by other DNA sequences in the sample. The J gene is TRBJ1-5, the V gene TRBV9; possible D gene TRBD1, 5 bases. CDR1 and CDR2 (germline): SGDLS, YYNGEE. The CDR3 is 14 residues long. V lost 0 bases and J 4 bases, leaving 8 bases between the germline ends. Here the CDR3 reads CASSVGQGNQPQHF. DNA for the CDR3: TGTGCCAGCAGCGTAGGGCAGGGAAATCAGCCCCAGCATTTT.

V is TRBV30 and J is TRBJ2-5; tentative D call: TRBD2 (5 bases). CDR3 size: 12 residues. V gave up 2 bases and J gave up 8 bases, with 12 bases separating them. Germline V CDR1 and CDR2: GTSNPN, SVGIG (reference sequence). CDR3 in amino acids: CAWSISGPTQYF. In DNA, the CDR3 is TGTGCCTGGAGTATAAGCGGACCCACCCAGTACTTC.

The chain recombines TRBV28 with TRBJ1-4, with unresolved D. This CDR3 has 13 amino acids. Per germline, CDR1 MDHEN and CDR2 SYDVKM. Trimming took off 5 bases at V and 7 bases at J, with 11 bases between the two ends. CDR3 coding DNA: TGTGCCAGCAGTCTCCGGGAAGCTGAAAAACTGTTTTTT. Protein: CASSLREAEKLFF.